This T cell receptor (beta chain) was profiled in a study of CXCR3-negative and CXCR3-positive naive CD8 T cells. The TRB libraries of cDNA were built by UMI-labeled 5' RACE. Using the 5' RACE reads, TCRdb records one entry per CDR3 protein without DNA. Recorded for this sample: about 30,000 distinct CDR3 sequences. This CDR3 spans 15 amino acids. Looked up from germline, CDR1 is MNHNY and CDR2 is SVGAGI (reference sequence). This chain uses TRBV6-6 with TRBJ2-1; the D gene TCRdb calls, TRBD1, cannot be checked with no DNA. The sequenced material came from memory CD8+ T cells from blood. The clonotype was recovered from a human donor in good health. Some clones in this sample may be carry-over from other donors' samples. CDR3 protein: CASSYAGQRYNEQFF.